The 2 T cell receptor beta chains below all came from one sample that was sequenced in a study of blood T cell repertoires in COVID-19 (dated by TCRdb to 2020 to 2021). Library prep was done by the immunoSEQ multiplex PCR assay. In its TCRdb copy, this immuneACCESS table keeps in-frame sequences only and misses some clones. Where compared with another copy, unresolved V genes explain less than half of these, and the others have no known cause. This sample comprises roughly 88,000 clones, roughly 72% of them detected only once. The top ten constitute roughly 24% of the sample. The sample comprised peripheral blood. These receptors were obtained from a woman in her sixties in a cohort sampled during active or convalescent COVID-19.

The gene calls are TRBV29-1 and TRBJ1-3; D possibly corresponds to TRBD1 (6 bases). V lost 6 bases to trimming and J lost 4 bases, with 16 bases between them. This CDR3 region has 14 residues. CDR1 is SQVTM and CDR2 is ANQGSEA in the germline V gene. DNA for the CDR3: TGCAGCGTACAAGACAGGAGGAACGGAAACACCATATATTTT. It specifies CSVQDRRNGNTIYF.

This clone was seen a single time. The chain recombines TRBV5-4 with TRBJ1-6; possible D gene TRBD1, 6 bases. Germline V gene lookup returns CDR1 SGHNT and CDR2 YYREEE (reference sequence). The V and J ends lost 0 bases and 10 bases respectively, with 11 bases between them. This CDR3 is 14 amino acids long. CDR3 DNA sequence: TGTGCCAGCAGCTTGGAACAGGGCGTATCACCCCTCCACTTT. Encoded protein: CASSLEQGVSPLHF. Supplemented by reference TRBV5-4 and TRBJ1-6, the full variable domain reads ETGVTQSPTHLIKTRGQQVTLRCSSQSGHNTVSWYQQALGQGPQFIFQYYREEENGRGNFPPRFSGLQFPNYSSELNVNALELDDSALYLCASSLEQGVSPLHFGNGTRLTVT.